This T cell receptor (beta chain) was sequenced for a study of PD-1 blockade in classical Hodgkin lymphoma. Regarding the study as a whole: Why the repertoires differ is still unclear, perhaps disease activity or prior therapy.

V shed 5 bases and J shed 3 bases, with 14 bases lying between them. CDR1 and CDR2 from the germline V gene are SGHVS and FQNEAQ. This CDR3 spans 14 amino acids. Sequenced by immunoSEQ multiplex PCR; TCRdb stores in-frame clones only, minus some. In the table there are about 17,000 clones, around three fifths of which are singletons. A word on this clone: Its target is not known.

In every patient, relapse followed autologous stem cell transplantation, while exposure to brentuximab vedotin differed. The chain joins TRBV7-8 to TRBJ2-7; perhaps TRBD1 as D (6 bases). This TCR derives from a human donor with classical Hodgkin lymphoma. The starting material was peripheral blood mononuclear cells (PBMCs), obtained before the second cycle of nivolumab. CDR3 DNA: TGTGCCAGCAGCGCAAGACAGGCTAACTACGAGCAGTACTTC. Protein: CASSARQANYEQYF.